This TCR beta chain derives from a study of OX40 agonist ivuxolimab in advanced cancers. With regard to the full study: Ivuxolimab was a fully human IgG2 agonistic monoclonal antibody targeting the costimulatory receptor OX40 (CD134). Intravenous ivuxolimab was administered to patients every 2 weeks at six dose levels: 0.01, 0.1, 0.3, 1.5, 3 and 10 mg/kg. Of the roughly 50 dose-escalation patients, hepatocellular carcinoma was present in approximately 20, melanoma in around 15, renal cell carcinoma in 9 and head and neck cancer in 9. In the dose-escalation cohort, 82.7% of patients were male, and the mean age was approximately 60 years, with a range of about 23 to 85. Prior anti-PD-1, anti-PD-L1 or anti-CTLA-4 therapy was permitted, and checkpoint inhibitors had been received by roughly two fifths of dose-escalation patients. Partial responses occurred in three dose-escalation patients: two with cutaneous melanoma and one with hepatocellular carcinoma. The point of sequencing TCRbeta in the periphery was to test whether ivuxolimab changed TCR sequence diversity and drove clonal T-cell expansion. The paper covers the monotherapy dose-escalation part of the phase I ivuxolimab trial, which included N = 52 patients.

Note on this clone: Its specific antigen is unknown. Nothing much larger sits one base from this clone, and base qualities are not available.

Patients with autoimmune disease history or receiving systemic immunosuppression were excluded from the trial. In every dose cohort, peripheral blood was drawn for TCR sequencing at baseline, cycle 4 day 1, and cycle 7 day 1. The samples were taken from a phase I, first-in-human, multicenter, open-label dose-escalation trial of ivuxolimab. Adults with locally advanced or metastatic melanoma, renal cell carcinoma, hepatocellular carcinoma or head and neck squamous cell carcinoma were enrolled in the trial. Before TCR sequencing, CD4+ T cells and CD8+ T cells were sorted from peripheral blood as separate populations. For sequencing of the TCRbeta CDR3 region, genomic DNA was extracted from the sorted cells. The immunoSEQ Assay was used to sequence the TCRbeta CDR3 regions. Here the immuneACCESS table is served through TCRdb, limited to in-frame sequences with V and J called. Missing clones are a known gap in these copies; in checked studies unresolved V genes cover under half, and the rest lacks a known reason. In all, the sample holds 52,000 or so clones, and more than 85% of those were seen once. Around 19% of the sample is taken by the ten largest.

Trimming costs V 0 bases and J 11 bases, and their ends lie 11 bases apart. In the germline V gene, CDR1 corresponds to SGDLS and CDR2 to YYNGEE. The CDR3, from cysteine to phenylalanine, totals 13 residues. Left in the record is the CDR3 DNA by itself, 39 bases read in frame from the first base. The full study reports these points: Low levels of normalized T-cell clonal expansion were also seen in some patients who did not respond. At doses of 0.1 to 3.0 mg/kg, clonal expansion of both CD4+ and CD8+ blood T cells was observed from baseline to week 6. The antigen specificity of the peripheral T cells that underwent clonal expansion was not determined. After ivuxolimab, expanded clones were on average more numerous among CD8+ T cells than among CD4+ T cells. In the 0.1-3.0 mg/kg groups, partial responders had among the lowest normalized peripheral clonal expansion, particularly in CD8+ T cells.

The clonotype originates from an adult with an advanced solid tumor such as melanoma, head and neck, liver or kidney cancer. The source was CD4+ or CD8+ T cells sorted from blood, collected in a trial of the OX40 agonist ivuxolimab. The chain is assembled from TRBV9 and TRBJ2-2, with the D gene too uncertain to name. The nucleotide sequence reads TGTGCCAGCAGCGTAGGTGAGGCAGGAGAGCTGTTTTTT. It is translated as CASSVGEAGELFF.